These 25 T cell receptor beta chains originate from one sample sequenced in a study of blood T cell repertoires in COVID-19. The assay was immunoSEQ multiplex PCR, and TCRdb's table has in-frame clones only and misses some. The sample lists 210,000 or so clones, roughly 80% occurring once. Sequencing was carried out using peripheral blood. All receptors come from a woman aged 80 or over with acute or convalescent COVID-19.

V usage is TRBV11-2 and J usage is TRBJ1-2, with 7 bases lining up with TRBD1. Germline V CDR1 and CDR2: SGHAT, FQNNGV. The ends lost 5 bases at V and 4 bases at J; junction bases unmatched: 4. The CDR3 extends over 13 amino acids. CDR3 DNA: TGTGCCAGCAGCCCAGGGACAGCCTATGGCTACACCTTC. Amino acids: CASSPGTAYGYTF. Using reference TRBV11-2 and TRBJ1-2 for the parts outside the CDR3, the full variable domain is EAGVAQSPRYKIIEKRQSVAFWCNPISGHATLYWYQQILGQGPKLLIQFQNNGVVDDSQLPKDRFSAERLKGVDSTLKIQPAKLEDSAVYLCASSPGTAYGYTFGSGTRLTVV.

This clone rates as medium-sized. The chain combines TRBV3-1 (or the pseudogene TRBV3-2) with TRBJ2-2; TRBD2 might be the D (6 bases). The CDR3 spans 17 residues. Trimming shortened V by 4 bases and J by 2 bases, and 17 bases separated the two germline ends. Looked up from germline, CDR1 is LGHDT and CDR2 is YNNKEL (reference sequence). As DNA, the CDR3 is TGTGCCAGCAGCCTAGCGGCGGGACTCAGAAACACCGGGGAGCTGTTTTTT. This codes for CASSLAAGLRNTGELFF.

The chain carries TRBV7-2 and TRBJ2-7, with 13 positions matching TRBD2. In germline, CDR1 is SGHTA, CDR2 FQGNSA. The CDR3 length is 14 residues. V was clipped by 4 bases and J by 9 bases; unmatched bases: 6. The CDR3 DNA follows: TGTGCCAGCAGCTCAGGACTAGCGGGGGCGCGGCAGTACTTC. This translates into CASSSGLAGARQYF.

This sequence joins TRBV19 and TRBJ2-2; 10 bases are shared with TRBD2. The CDR3 has 18 residues. V dropped 0 bases and J dropped 5; count of bases not matched to a gene: 9. Germline V gives CDR1 LNHDA, CDR2 SQIVND (reference sequence). The CDR3 region is CASSIDARAGGRTGELFF. The CDR3 DNA reads TGTGCCAGTAGTATAGATGCTAGAGCGGGAGGGAGGACCGGGGAGCTGTTTTTT.

This chain uses TRBV20-1 with TRBJ1-1; TRBD1 aligns across 10 bases. Germline CDR1 and CDR2: DFQATT and SNEGSKA (reference sequence). V trimming: 8 bases; J trimming: 6 bases; junction bases outside the gene matches: 3. The CDR3 loop spans 11 amino acids. The DNA for the CDR3 is TGCAGTTCCGGACAGGGGGCTGAAGCTTTCTTT. Amino acid sequence: CSSGQGAEAFF.

This rearrangement joins TRBV4-3 to TRBJ2-3; the D gene is possibly TRBD2 (5 bases). This CDR3 has 17 amino acids. CDR1 and CDR2 from the germline V gene are LGHNA and YSLEER. With 1 base removed from V and 1 base from J, the gap between germline ends came to 15 bases. The CDR3 spells CASSQVRPERGTDTQYF. CDR3 bases: TGCGCCAGCAGCCAAGTCCGACCGGAGAGGGGCACAGATACGCAGTATTTT.

This rearrangement joins TRBV28 to TRBJ2-3; D remains ambiguous. Per the germline V gene, CDR1 is MDHEN and CDR2 is SYDVKM. This CDR3 spans 13 amino acids. The germline V and J ends were trimmed by 7 bases and 1 base, with 9 bases remaining between them. The CDR3 region is CASTLGGTDTQYF. Written as DNA, the CDR3 is TGTGCCAGCACCCTTGGAGGCACAGATACGCAGTATTTT.

J is TRBJ1-5 and V is TRBV6-1; no clear D. The CDR3 extends over 15 amino acids. V was clipped by 3 bases and J by 4 bases, with 13 bases between them. Germline loops: CDR1 MNHNS, CDR2 SASEGT. DNA for the CDR3: TGTGCCAGCAGTGATGGCTGGAGGGCAAATCAGCCCCAGCATTTT. Amino acid sequence: CASSDGWRANQPQHF.

The rearrangement uses TRBV30 and TRBJ1-2, with D tentatively TRBD1 (5 bases). Germline CDR1 GTSNPN, CDR2 SVGIG (reference sequence). This CDR3 spans 13 amino acids. Between the trimmed V and J ends, which lost 0 bases and 8 bases, there was a span of 13 bases. The CDR3 is CAWSVGRSMGYTF. The CDR3 nucleotides are TGTGCCTGGAGTGTGGGGCGGTCTATGGGCTACACCTTC.

The chain carries TRBV11-2 and TRBJ2-7; D perhaps matches TRBD2 (5 bases). V was pared by 0 bases and J by 1 base, with 7 bases between. Germline CDR1 and CDR2: SGHAT and FQNNGV. CDR3 length equals 14 residues. The CDR3: CASSLEGDSYEQYF. The CDR3 DNA reads as TGTGCCAGCAGCTTAGAGGGAGATTCCTACGAGCAGTACTTC.

This clone was counted a few times. The DNA of the CDR3 is TGTGCCAGCTCACCGGCTAGCGCCATGAGCTCCTACAATGAGCAGTTCTTC. Translation gives CASSPASAMSSYNEQFF. This sequence joins TRBV18 and TRBJ2-1; the D gene is possibly TRBD2 (6 bases). Per germline, CDR1 KGHSH and CDR2 LQKENI. The V and J ends lost 3 bases and 0 bases respectively, with 15 bases between them. CDR3 size: 17 residues.

The V and J genes are TRBV13 and TRBJ2-1; 7 positions agree with TRBD1. The CDR3 has 14 residues. V dropped 8 bases and J dropped 2; count of bases not matched to a gene: 6. Germline assignment: CDR1 PRHDT and CDR2 FYEKMQ (reference sequence). In nucleotides, the CDR3 is TGTGCCAGCGGCCTAGGGGGCGCCTACAATGAGCAGTTCTTC. Translated, it gives CASGLGGAYNEQFF. The variable domain in full, with the rest retrieved from reference TRBV13 and TRBJ2-1, is AAGVIQSPRHLIKEKRETATLKCYPIPRHDTVYWYQQGPGQDPQFLISFYEKMQSDKGSIPDRFSAQQFSDYHSELNMSSLELGDSALYFCASGLGGAYNEQFFGPGTRLTVL.

The gene calls are TRBV7-9 and TRBJ1-2; possibly TRBD1 for D (5 bases). CDR3 length: 17 amino acids. The germline V gene has CDR1 SEHNR and CDR2 FQNEAQ (reference sequence). V was pared by 1 base and J by 5 bases, with 20 bases between. CDR3: CASSLGVEGRTGYGYTF. Written as DNA, the CDR3 is TGTGCCAGCAGCTTAGGTGTGGAGGGGCGAACTGGATATGGCTACACCTTC.

The chain is built from TRBV11-3 and TRBJ2-7; 8 nucleotides match TRBD2. V gave up 7 bases and J gave up 2 bases; unmatched junction bases: 10. Germline V lookup: CDR1 SGHNT, CDR2 YENEEA. The CDR3 runs 15 residues. The CDR3 spells CASNQGGGSPYEQYF. Here the CDR3 DNA reads TGTGCCAGCAACCAGGGCGGGGGGTCCCCCTACGAGCAGTACTTC.

The chain carries TRBV28 and TRBJ2-3; TRBD2 matches 13 bases. Germline lookup yields CDR1 MDHEN and CDR2 SYDVKM. Germline trimming cut 1 base from V and 4 bases from J; bases unmatched to any gene: 2. The CDR3 has 16 amino acids. For the CDR3, the DNA is TGTGCCAGCAGTTTATCACTAGCGGGAGGGGCAGATACGCAGTATTTT. This codes for CASSLSLAGGADTQYF.

With regard to this clone: At one end, the junction sequence differs from germline, possibly due to a read error. The chain couples TRBV7-7 to TRBJ2-5, with 13 bases matching TRBD2. Per the germline V gene, CDR1 is SSHAT and CDR2 is FNYEAQ (reference sequence). This CDR3 comprises 19 residues. The CDR3 region is CASSLGGTSGTNLKETQYF. CDR3 coding DNA: TGTGCTAGCAGCTTAGGAGGGACTAGCGGGACTAATTTGAAAGAGACCCAGTACTTC.

DNA of the CDR3: TGTGCCAGCAGCCAAGTAACTAGCGGGAAGGACGAGCAGTACTTC. Amino acids: CASSQVTSGKDEQYF. The J gene is TRBJ2-7, the V gene TRBV3-1 (or the pseudogene TRBV3-2); 10 bases map to TRBD2. The CDR3 is 15 amino acids. The junction had 5 bases not matched to a gene; V was cut back by 1 base and J by 5 bases. CDR1 and CDR2 (germline): LGHDT, YNNKEL (reference sequence).

The chain recombines TRBV6-5 with TRBJ2-1; 9 bases align to TRBD2. Germline lookup yields CDR1 MNHEY and CDR2 SVGAGI. The CDR3 is 15 amino acids. J gave up 3 bases and V 6 bases, and 6 bases lay outside the gene matches. The CDR3 DNA reads TGTGCCAGCAGAACAATAGCGGGAGTCTACAATGAGCAGTTCTTC. Translated, it gives CASRTIAGVYNEQFF.

This clone was counted once. The junction shows a germline mismatch at one end, possibly a read error. The chain carries TRBV19 and TRBJ2-7; tentative D call: TRBD2 (6 bases). The CDR3 sequence is 12 residues long. Germline assignment: CDR1 LNHDA and CDR2 SQIVND (reference sequence). CDR3 bases: TGTGCCAGTAGTCCCTCTGGAGGGAGAAATCACTTC. Protein sequence: CASSPSGGRNHF. The whole variable domain, filled in from reference TRBV19 and TRBJ2-7, reads DGGITQSPKYLFRKEGQNVTLSCEQNLNHDAMYWYRQDPGQGLRLIYYSQIVNDFQKGDIAEGYSVSREKKESFPLTVTSAQKNPTAFYLCASSPSGGRNHFGPGTRLTVT.

The V and J genes are TRBV10-1 and TRBJ2-7; 8 bases match TRBD2. From germline, CDR1 is WNHNN and CDR2 SYGVQD (reference sequence). V shed 2 bases and J 6 bases; nucleotides not matched to a gene: 12. The CDR3 sequence is 16 residues long. The CDR3 loop reads CASSENPSGLGGEQYF. The CDR3 DNA is TGCGCCAGCAGTGAGAACCCTAGCGGGTTGGGGGGCGAGCAGTACTTC.

The chain is built from TRBV7-6 and TRBJ2-6, with 7 bases that match TRBD2. CDR1 SGHVS and CDR2 FNYEAQ come from the germline V gene. The V and J ends lost 0 bases and 2 bases, in that order; junction bases with no gene match: 10. This CDR3 is 19 amino acids long. DNA of the CDR3: TGTGCCAGCAGCTTAGCTGGAGCGGGGAGGGTTCCTGGGGCCAACGTCCTGACTTTC. Its protein is CASSLAGAGRVPGANVLTF.

This clone was detected once. The V and J genes are TRBV27 and TRBJ1-5; D ambiguous. In germline, CDR1 is MNHEY, CDR2 SMNVEV (reference sequence). The CDR3 spans 16 residues. V was clipped by 1 base and J by 1 base, with 11 bases between them. CDR3 region: CASSLLSELSNQPQHF. CDR3 nucleotides: TGTGCCAGCAGTTTATTAAGCGAGTTGAGCAATCAGCCCCAGCATTTT.

The chain uses TRBV3-1 (or the pseudogene TRBV3-2) and TRBJ1-2; 7 bases match TRBD1. This CDR3 is 16 amino acids long. V dropped 0 bases and J dropped 0; count of bases not matched to a gene: 4. Germline CDR1 is LGHDT and CDR2 is YNNKEL (reference sequence). CDR3 residues: CASSQDWRGPNYGYTF. The CDR3 DNA follows: TGTGCCAGCAGCCAAGATTGGAGGGGGCCTAACTATGGCTACACCTTC.

The chain uses TRBV9 and TRBJ2-2, with 9 bases matching TRBD2. V dropped 4 bases and J dropped 4; count of bases not matched to a gene: 11. Germline V lookup: CDR1 SGDLS, CDR2 YYNGEE. This CDR3 comprises 17 residues. The CDR3 loop reads CASSPRPRTSATGELFF. CDR3 sequence (DNA): TGTGCCAGCAGCCCCCGCCCCCGGACTAGCGCCACCGGGGAGCTGTTTTTT.

This clone was observed a few times. The chain carries TRBV9 and TRBJ2-5, with D perhaps TRBD2 (5 bases). The V end lost 1 base, the J end lost 2 bases, and 6 bases lay between the germline ends. Germline CDR1 SGDLS, CDR2 YYNGEE. There are 13 residues in the CDR3. In DNA form, the CDR3 reads TGTGCCAGCAGCGTAAGCGGACAAGAGACCCAGTACTTC. Protein product: CASSVSGQETQYF.